The sequence of this T cell receptor (beta chain) was determined in a study of cytomegalovirus exposure and HLA in healthy donors. Study-level results: Listed as cytomegalovirus-associated were 150 to 200 TCR beta chains. Most TCR sequences were seen very rarely across donors, but some public TCRs occurred in many.

Points on this clone: As yet, its antigen is unknown.

The donors belonged to the approximately 120-subject validation cohort, separate from the roughly 650-subject first cohort. Clones were read by immunoSEQ multiplex PCR, and TCRdb kept only the in-frame ones, dropping some. Of about 98,000 clones listed, 87% are singletons. This CDR3 has 17 amino acids. The V and J ends lost 3 bases and 3 bases, in that order; junction bases with no gene match: 13. This clonotype was obtained from a woman in her 30s in good health and CMV-seronegative. Sequenced sample: PBMCs. The J gene is TRBJ2-7, the V gene TRBV23-1, with TRBD1 matching 8 bases. TRBV23-1 is designated an ORF whose function remains uncertain. CDR3 DNA: TGCGCCAGCAGTCAGCACAAATGGGCGGACAGGGTCTACGAGCAGTACTTC. Translation: CASSQHKWADRVYEQYF.